This T cell receptor (beta chain) was obtained from a study of breast tumors, draining lymph nodes, adjacent tissues. Overall study results and limits: Luminal-like breast cancer showed significantly higher tumor–nontumor repertoire similarity than basal-like. Tumor repertoires ranked between lymph nodes and nontumor tissue in diversity, with V and J gene preferences.

Note on this clonotype: The antigen is unknown.

From the multiplex PCR reads, TCRdb called clonotypes with MiXCR, one entry per CDR3 protein. Of about 13,000 distinct CDR3 sequences detected, 40% to 55% appear once; the ten largest clones hold roughly 40%. V gave up 4 bases and J gave up 4 bases; unmatched junction bases: 12. The CDR3 contains 16 residues. Germline V gives CDR1 SGHRS, CDR2 YFSETQ. The V call is TRBV5-1, the J call TRBJ2-7, with 9 bases identical to TRBD2. The specimen sequenced was tumor-adjacent breast tissue. The receptor was isolated from a female donor with breast cancer. Some clones in this sample may be carry-over from other donors' samples. CDR3 DNA sequence: TGCGCCAGCAGCCTGGAGGCTAGCGGGAACTCTTACGAGCAGTACTTC. This codes for CASSLEASGNSYEQYF.